The 27 T cell receptor beta chains in this list originate from one sample, sequenced in a study of cytomegalovirus exposure and HLA in healthy donors (dated by TCRdb to about 2017). The method was the immunoSEQ multiplex PCR assay. The immuneACCESS repertoire file appears here via TCRdb, limited to in-frame rearrangements. These files lack a portion of the clones; in checked studies, under half of the deficit traces to unresolved V genes, and the cause of the others is not known. The sample table holds around 220,000 clones, of which roughly 88% were seen once. The ten largest clones take up 2.9% of the sample. The sequenced sample consisted of PBMCs. Receptors originate from a woman aged 18 to 35 in good health and CMV-seronegative.

This chain links TRBV5-6 with TRBJ1-5; D call uncertain. The CDR3 sequence is 14 residues long. In germline, CDR1 is SGHDT, CDR2 YYEEEE. The V end was cut by 0 bases, the J end by 0 bases, with 4 bases between. The CDR3: CASSLAVSNQPQHF. The CDR3 coding sequence is TGTGCCAGCAGCTTGGCTGTTAGCAATCAGCCCCAGCATTTT.

This clone was detected only a few times. The chain combines TRBV6-4 with TRBJ1-1, with a possible D match to TRBD1 (5 bases). Trimming removed 3 bases at V and 7 bases at J, with 15 bases between. The CDR3 has 14 residues. Per germline, CDR1 MRHNA and CDR2 SNTAGT. CDR3 in amino acids: CASSEGTGGGEAFF. The DNA for the CDR3 is TGTGCCAGCAGTGAGGGGACGGGGGGAGGTGAAGCTTTCTTT.

The table lists this clone with a count of one. The chain employs TRBV19 and TRBJ2-2; the D gene is possibly TRBD1 (5 bases). V gave up 9 bases and J gave up 2 bases, with 13 bases separating them. CDR1 is LNHDA, CDR2 SQIVND, per germline (reference sequence). This CDR3 region has 14 residues. Written as DNA, the CDR3 is TGTGCCAGAATAGGGGAAAATAACACCGGGGAGCTGTTTTTT. Translation: CARIGENNTGELFF.

V usage is TRBV2 and J usage is TRBJ1-2; TRBD1 matches 10 bases. Germline CDR1 reads SNHLY; CDR2 reads FYNNEI. CDR3 length: 14 amino acids. J gave up 5 bases and V 6 bases, and 6 bases lay outside the gene matches. The CDR3 coding sequence is TGTGCCAGCAGAGGCAGACAGGGGGCTTATGGCTACACCTTC. As protein: CASRGRQGAYGYTF.

The chain uses TRBV7-2 and TRBJ2-1, with 9 bases matching TRBD2. Germline CDR1 SGHTA, CDR2 FQGNSA. V lost 1 base, J lost 7 bases, and 8 bases stayed unmatched. This CDR3 has 16 amino acids. The DNA of the CDR3 is TGTGCCAGCAGCTTAGGTCTAGCGGGAAGGGGTAATGAGCAGTTCTTC. It translates to CASSLGLAGRGNEQFF.

This clone was observed once. The J gene is TRBJ1-1, the V gene TRBV20-1; D uncertain. V was trimmed by 6 bases and J by 4 bases, leaving 9 bases between them. The germline CDR1 and CDR2 sequences are DFQATT and SNEGSKA (reference sequence). This CDR3 is 11 amino acids long. The CDR3 loop reads CSAILGTEAFF. The CDR3 coding sequence is TGCAGTGCCATCCTAGGCACTGAAGCTTTCTTT.

The genes are TRBV4-2 and TRBJ2-3; 8 bases align to TRBD2. V gave up 1 base and J gave up 4 bases; unmatched junction bases: 13. CDR1 and CDR2 (germline): LGHNA, YNFKEQ. CDR3 length equals 18 residues. As DNA, the CDR3 is TGTGCCAGCAGCCAAGTTGTGACCAGCGGGAGATACGCAGATACGCAGTATTTT. Its protein product is CASSQVVTSGRYADTQYF.

The chain carries TRBV29-1 and TRBJ2-1, with 10 bases fitting TRBD1. The germline gives CDR1 SQVTM, CDR2 ANQGSEA. Trimming cost V 4 bases and J 5 bases; bases outside gene matches: 8. CDR3 length equals 15 residues. CDR3 DNA: TGCAGCGTTGCCCCGGGACAGGGGATCCACAATGAGCAGTTCTTC. This sequence encodes CSVAPGQGIHNEQFF.

The chain is built from TRBV10-1 and TRBJ2-3; 15 bases fit TRBD2. With 5 bases clipped from V and 0 bases from J, the junction kept 3 bases outside the gene matches. This CDR3 contains 17 residues. Germline CDR1 reads WNHNN; CDR2 reads SYGVQD (reference sequence). Written as DNA, the CDR3 is TGCGCCAGCAGTAAGGGACTAGCGGGAGGTAGCACAGATACGCAGTATTTT. It encodes CASSKGLAGGSTDTQYF.

This chain uses TRBV30 with TRBJ2-1; 7 bases line up with TRBD2. The CDR3 is 12 residues long. V trimming: 0 bases; J trimming: 16 bases; junction bases outside the gene matches: 9. Germline V gene sequence: CDR1 GTSNPN, CDR2 SVGIG (reference sequence). CDR3 nucleotides: TGTGCCTGGAGTGTATCGGGGGACTATATATTCTTC. It codes for CAWSVSGDYIFF.

The chain uses TRBV5-1 and TRBJ1-1; D gene unclear. The CDR3 totals 13 residues. Looked up from germline, CDR1 is SGHRS and CDR2 is YFSETQ. Trimming shortened V by 0 bases and J by 7 bases, and 10 bases separated the two germline ends. The DNA of the CDR3 is TGCGCCAGCAGCTTGGAATCATGGCTTGAAGCTTTCTTT. Translation: CASSLESWLEAFF.

As DNA, the CDR3 is TGTGCCAGCAGCCAACCGATACTCTCTGGGGCCAACGTCCTGACTTTC. Translated: CASSQPILSGANVLTF. This rearrangement joins TRBV28 to TRBJ2-6; D remains unclear. The CDR3 has 16 amino acids. The V end was cut by 6 bases, the J end by 0 bases, with 12 bases between. Germline lookup yields CDR1 MDHEN and CDR2 SYDVKM. Using reference TRBV28 and TRBJ2-6 for the parts outside the CDR3, the full variable domain is DVKVTQSSRYLVKRTGEKVFLECVQDMDHENMFWYRQDPGLGLRLIYFSYDVKMKEKGDIPEGYSVSREKKERFSLILESASTNQTSMYLCASSQPILSGANVLTFGAGSRLTVL.

The gene calls are TRBV27 and TRBJ2-1; 7 bases fit TRBD2. Germline V gene sequence: CDR1 MNHEY, CDR2 SMNVEV (reference sequence). Trimming removed 2 bases from V and 0 bases from J; junction bases left unmatched: 1. This CDR3 comprises 15 residues. CDR3: CASSLQRGSYNEQFF. Written as DNA, the CDR3 is TGTGCCAGCAGTTTACAGCGGGGCTCCTACAATGAGCAGTTCTTC.

This clone showed up just once. The V call is TRBV5-6, the J call TRBJ2-5; 11 bases line up with TRBD1. CDR3 length: 16 amino acids. Germline V gene data show CDR1 as SGHDT and CDR2 as YYEEEE. Germline trimming cut 3 bases from V and 3 bases from J; bases unmatched to any gene: 7. CDR3 in amino acids: CASSYLPGQGEETQYF. The CDR3 DNA follows: TGTGCCAGCAGCTACTTACCGGGACAGGGGGAAGAGACCCAGTACTTC.

The genes are TRBV6-6 and TRBJ2-3; 8 nucleotides line up with TRBD2. The CDR3 runs 15 residues. Germline-derived CDR1 and CDR2 are MNHNY and SVGAGI (reference sequence). Trimming removed 6 bases from V and 1 base from J; junction bases left unmatched: 6. CDR3 sequence reads: CASRGAGERTDTQYF. The CDR3, as DNA: TGTGCCAGCAGGGGAGCGGGAGAACGCACAGATACGCAGTATTTT.

The chain has TRBV5-1 and TRBJ2-1; 9 positions agree with TRBD2. The length of the CDR3 is 13 residues. The junction had 6 bases not matched to a gene; V was cut back by 4 bases and J by 10 bases. CDR1 is SGHRS, CDR2 YFSETQ, per germline. The CDR3 sequence: CASSLAGRSEQFF. CDR3 in DNA: TGCGCCAGCAGCCTAGCGGGACGTTCCGAGCAGTTCTTC.

V is TRBV6-1 and J is TRBJ1-4; D remains ambiguous. Trimming took 10 bases from V and 6 from J, leaving 15 bases between them. This CDR3 is built from 13 residues. The germline V gene encodes CDR1 MNHNS and CDR2 SASEGT. The CDR3 region has the DNA TGTGCCACCGTCAGACCGGGAGATGAAAAACTGTTTTTT. It translates to CATVRPGDEKLFF.

The CDR3: CASGLRTGDNEQFF. The CDR3 nucleotides read TGTGCCAGCGGTTTAAGGACAGGGGACAATGAGCAGTTCTTC. The chain employs TRBV6-5 and TRBJ2-1, with 9 bases that match TRBD1. Germline CDR1 is MNHEY and CDR2 is SVGAGI. The CDR3 has 14 amino acids. V shed 8 bases, J shed 5 bases, and the junction held 7 bases outside the gene matches.

The CDR3 nucleotides read TGTGCCAGCAAGGGGGTTGCAGACTACGAGCAGTACTTC. As protein: CASKGVADYEQYF. V gene TRBV27 combines with J gene TRBJ2-7, with a weak D call TRBD1 (6 bases). CDR1 is MNHEY and CDR2 is SMNVEV in the germline V gene (reference sequence). V gave up 7 bases and J gave up 3 bases, with 13 bases separating them. The CDR3 is 13 residues long.

The chain links TRBV9 to TRBJ2-2; 9 nucleotides line up with TRBD2. This CDR3 spans 16 amino acids. The ends lost 3 bases at V and 3 bases at J; junction bases unmatched: 6. Germline CDR1 reads SGDLS; CDR2 reads YYNGEE. The CDR3 reads CASSAAAGGYTGELFF. The CDR3 nucleotides are TGTGCCAGCAGCGCTGCGGCGGGAGGGTACACCGGGGAGCTGTTTTTT.

For the CDR3, the DNA is TGTGCCAGCAGCTTAGTAGGACAGGAACAAGGAAACACCATATATTTT. It codes for CASSLVGQEQGNTIYF. This chain joins TRBV7-9 and TRBJ1-3, with TRBD1 identical over 7 bases. The ends lost 1 base at V and 4 bases at J; junction bases unmatched: 7. CDR1 and CDR2 from the germline V gene are SEHNR and FQNEAQ (reference sequence). The CDR3 contains 16 residues.

This clone was seen a single time. The genes are TRBV5-6 and TRBJ2-1, with TRBD2 matching 15 bases. Trimming took 4 bases from V and 0 from J; bases not matched to a gene: 8. The CDR3 consists of 19 residues. The germline V gene encodes CDR1 SGHDT and CDR2 YYEEEE. The CDR3, as DNA: TGTGCCAGCAGCGGGACGGGACTAGCGGGAGGAGGCTCCTACAATGAGCAGTTCTTC. Its protein is CASSGTGLAGGGSYNEQFF.

This rearrangement joins TRBV6-5 to TRBJ2-7; tentative D call: TRBD1 (5 bases). This CDR3 has 13 amino acids. The germline gives CDR1 MNHEY, CDR2 SVGAGI. Trimming cost V 6 bases and J 2 bases, with 11 bases left between them. The CDR3: CASSAGNPYEQYF. In nucleotides, the CDR3 is TGTGCCAGCAGCGCAGGGAACCCCTACGAGCAGTACTTC.

The genes are TRBV15 and TRBJ2-2, with 8 bases fitting TRBD1. This CDR3 has 15 residues. Trimming took 0 bases from V and 8 from J; bases not matched to a gene: 5. The germline gives CDR1 LNHNV, CDR2 YYDKDF (reference sequence). CDR3: CATSRETGASGELFF. The CDR3 DNA is TGTGCCACCAGCAGAGAGACAGGGGCTTCAGGGGAGCTGTTTTTT.

The chain joins TRBV6-6 to TRBJ1-2, with a tentative D call TRBD1 (5 bases). V lost 2 bases to trimming and J lost 4 bases, with 17 bases between them. Germline V lookup: CDR1 MNHNY, CDR2 SVGAGI (reference sequence). The CDR3 is 16 residues long. The CDR3 protein is CASSYRGRTPGYGYTF. The CDR3 DNA sequence: TGTGCCAGCAGTTACAGGGGCAGGACCCCAGGCTATGGCTACACCTTC.

The chain uses TRBV28 and TRBJ2-7, with D possibly being TRBD2 (6 bases). The CDR3 totals 14 residues. V lost 6 bases, J lost 7 bases, and 19 bases lay in between. Per the germline V gene, CDR1 is MDHEN and CDR2 is SYDVKM. CDR3 protein: CASRATGTFREQYF. For the CDR3, the DNA is TGTGCCAGCAGGGCCACCGGGACTTTTCGAGAGCAGTACTTC.

The chain recombines TRBV7-9 with TRBJ2-3, with D tentatively TRBD1 (6 bases). Trimming removed 4 bases at V and 4 bases at J, with 12 bases between. The CDR3 sequence is 14 residues long. CDR1 and CDR2 from the germline V gene are SEHNR and FQNEAQ (reference sequence). The chain's CDR3 is CASSWTELPDTQYF. The CDR3 DNA reads as TGTGCCAGCAGCTGGACAGAACTACCAGATACGCAGTATTTT.